This T cell receptor beta chain was recorded in a study of OX40 agonist ivuxolimab in advanced cancers. The wider study: Dose-escalation cases comprised hepatocellular carcinoma, melanoma, renal cell or head and neck cancer. The mean age was approximately 60 years, ranging from about 23 to 79, with 65% to 90% of participants male. Findings of the study overall: Blood T cells, both CD4+ and CD8+, expanded clonally by week 6 at 0.1 to 3.0 mg/kg. Average numbers of expanded clones were greater in CD8+ T cells than in CD4+.

CDR3 length equals 15 residues. The germline CDR1 and CDR2 sequences are MNHNY and SVGAGI (reference sequence). Between the trimmed V and J ends, which lost 0 bases and 7 bases, there was a span of 16 bases. Clones were read by immunoSEQ multiplex PCR, and TCRdb kept only the in-frame ones, dropping some. The sample has roughly 58,000 clones, 84% seen once. About this clone itself: What it binds is not known.

This chain connects TRBV6-6 to TRBJ2-7, with a weak D call TRBD2 (6 bases). The sequencing used CD4+ or CD8+ T cells sorted from blood, collected in a trial of the OX40 agonist ivuxolimab. This TCR came from an adult with an advanced solid tumor such as melanoma, head and neck, liver or kidney cancer. The DNA for the CDR3 is TGTGCCAGCAGTTACTCGAATCCGGGGGTGGGGGAGCAGTACTTC. Translated, it gives CASSYSNPGVGEQYF.